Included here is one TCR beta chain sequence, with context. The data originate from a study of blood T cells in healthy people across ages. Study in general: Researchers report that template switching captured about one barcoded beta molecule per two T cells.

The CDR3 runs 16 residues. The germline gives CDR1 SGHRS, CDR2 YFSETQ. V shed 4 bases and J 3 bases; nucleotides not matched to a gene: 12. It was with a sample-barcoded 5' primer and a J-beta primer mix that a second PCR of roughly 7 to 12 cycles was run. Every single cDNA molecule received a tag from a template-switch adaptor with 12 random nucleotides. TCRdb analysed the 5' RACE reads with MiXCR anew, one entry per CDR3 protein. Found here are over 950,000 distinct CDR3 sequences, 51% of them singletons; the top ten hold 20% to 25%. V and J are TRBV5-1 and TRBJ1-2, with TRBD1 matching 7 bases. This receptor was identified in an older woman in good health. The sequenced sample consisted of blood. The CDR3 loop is CASSGRTGVGDYGYTF. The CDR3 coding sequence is TGCGCCAGCAGCGGACGGACAGGCGTAGGAGACTATGGCTACACCTTC.